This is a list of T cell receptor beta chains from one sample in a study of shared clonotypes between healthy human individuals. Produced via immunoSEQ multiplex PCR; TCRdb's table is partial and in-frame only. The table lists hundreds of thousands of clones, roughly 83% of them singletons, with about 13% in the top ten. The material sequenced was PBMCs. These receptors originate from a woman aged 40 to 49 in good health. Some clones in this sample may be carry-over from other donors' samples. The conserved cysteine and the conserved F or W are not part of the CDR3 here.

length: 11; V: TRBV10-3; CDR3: ASRHRRAGELF
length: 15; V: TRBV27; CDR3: ASRAGTPNLAKNIQY
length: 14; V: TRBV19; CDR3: ASTTSFRASTDTQY
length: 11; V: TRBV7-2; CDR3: ASSLSPGPEQY
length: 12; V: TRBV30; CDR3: AWSVSGGTGEQY
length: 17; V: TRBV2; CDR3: ASSGPPGQRFRGSYEQY
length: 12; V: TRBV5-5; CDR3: ASSSAEVVALVF
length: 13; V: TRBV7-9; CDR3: ASSLGLTGADTQY
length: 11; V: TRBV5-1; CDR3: ASSQGRQETQY
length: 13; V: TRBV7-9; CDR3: ASSKVRTPYNEQF
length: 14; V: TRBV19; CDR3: ASSTWGLADQETQY
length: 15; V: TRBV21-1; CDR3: ASSNRSRGLVTDTQY
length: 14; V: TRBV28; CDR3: ASSNPGGVSNEKLF
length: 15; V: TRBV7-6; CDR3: ASSSRLAGAAYNEQF
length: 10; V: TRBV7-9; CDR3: ASSRGNYGYT
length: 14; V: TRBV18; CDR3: ASSPNGLGHTGELF
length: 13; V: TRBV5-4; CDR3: ASSLEGASYNEQF
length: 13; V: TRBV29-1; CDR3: SADVRVRGKYGQY
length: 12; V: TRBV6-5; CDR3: ASSKLAGGYEQY
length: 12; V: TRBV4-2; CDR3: ASSQQLAGDTQY
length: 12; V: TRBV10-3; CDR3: AISVAGEGYEQY
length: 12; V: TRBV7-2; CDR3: ASSPPGWHNEQF
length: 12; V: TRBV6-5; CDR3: ASRTGTPWRGYT
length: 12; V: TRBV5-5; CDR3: ASSNPSGANVLT
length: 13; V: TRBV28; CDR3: ASSSRTGPNEKLF
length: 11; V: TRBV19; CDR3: ATSGQSNEKLF
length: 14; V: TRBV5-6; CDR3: ASKWDRSGAVYGYT
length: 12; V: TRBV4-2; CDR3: ASSLPGATYGYT
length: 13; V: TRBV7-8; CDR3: ASSLFLAGGYEQY
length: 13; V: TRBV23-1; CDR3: ASSQNGLVVDEQF
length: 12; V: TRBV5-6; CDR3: ASSQGANTGELF
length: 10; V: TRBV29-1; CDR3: SVDLGGNTIY
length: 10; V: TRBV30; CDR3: AWSRTGYEQY
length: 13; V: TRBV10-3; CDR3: AGGTALANTGELF
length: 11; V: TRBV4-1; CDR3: ASSQVDFGAQY
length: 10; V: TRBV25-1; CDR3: ASSESSETQY
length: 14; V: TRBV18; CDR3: ASSSPRNSANYGYT
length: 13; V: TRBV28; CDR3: ASTGTSAGTDTQY
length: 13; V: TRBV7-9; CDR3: ASTGTSGSWYEQY
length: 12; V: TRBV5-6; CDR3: ASSPGAGNYGYT
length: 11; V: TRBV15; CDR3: ATSRDPSYEQY
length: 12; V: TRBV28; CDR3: ASSFDGPYGELF
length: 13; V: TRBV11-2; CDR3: ASSLDLGLGYEQY
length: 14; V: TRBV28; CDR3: ASSLAGLAGEHEQF
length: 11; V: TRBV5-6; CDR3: ASSLARQGEQF
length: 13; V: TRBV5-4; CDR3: ASSQDETGGTEAF
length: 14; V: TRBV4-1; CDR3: ASRRLAGGTSYEQY
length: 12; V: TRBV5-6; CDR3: ASSLALPRNEQY
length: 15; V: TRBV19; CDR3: ASSYWTSGMGVDTQY
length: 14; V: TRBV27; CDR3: ASSPHSGAIQETQY
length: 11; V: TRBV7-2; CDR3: ASSLAGAQPQH
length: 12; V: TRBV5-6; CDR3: ASSFPQGGTEQF
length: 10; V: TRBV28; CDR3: ASRADTDTQY
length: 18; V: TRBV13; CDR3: ASSRIPGQRKYTSGNTIY
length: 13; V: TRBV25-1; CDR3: ASSVRTASSYEQY
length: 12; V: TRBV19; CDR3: ASSKQGAFVEQY